Listed here is a single T cell receptor beta chain. Its target is unknown. This entry is derived from a study of post-analysis software for immune sequencing data. Across the study: Multiple sclerosis in the patients followed relapsing-remitting, secondary progressive and progressive-relapsing courses.

Whole-study results and caveats: Comparison of patients with controls showed five TRBV segments more frequent in patients, TRBV5-6, TRBV5-1 and TRBV20-1 among them.

Included in the TCR beta cDNA libraries were unique molecular identifiers. With roughly 1 to 11 million T cells as the source, hundreds of thousands of cDNA molecules resulted. TCRdb ran MiXCR on the PCR reads and lists one entry per CDR3 protein. Among over 700,000 distinct CDR3 sequences listed, about 32% were seen once. The ends were cut back, 7 bases at V and 8 bases at J, with 17 bases in the middle. This CDR3 has 14 amino acids. The sequenced sample was blood. The genes are TRBV12-3 or TRBV12-4 and TRBJ1-4, with a weak D call TRBD1 (6 bases). The source of this sequence is a girl aged 5-17 years with multiple sclerosis. CDR3 protein: CASTRDTRVEKLFF. DNA for the CDR3: TGTGCCAGCACCAGGGACACGAGGGTCGAAAAACTGTTTTTT.